This TCR beta chain was sequenced for a study of blood T cells in healthy people across ages. Of note for this clonotype: The antigen remains unidentified.

Total RNA amounts of at least 5 micrograms were extracted per sample. Through a sample-barcoded 5' primer and a J-beta primer mix, a second PCR was run for roughly 7 to 11 cycles. MiXCR was run by TCRdb on the 5' RACE reads, yielding one entry per CDR3 protein. The sample consists of approximately 1,100,000 distinct CDR3 sequences, under 45% of them appearing once. CDR3 length: 13 amino acids. CDR1 is SQVTM, CDR2 ANQGSEA, per germline. V lost 6 bases to trimming and J lost 6 bases, with 18 bases between them. Points from the study as a whole: Relative to aged donors, long-lived donors carried more naive CD4+ cells and displayed higher diversity. Lack of knowledge of donor CMV status possibly confounded expanded clonotype changes. Any conclusive comparison of naive versus antigen-experienced cells was prevented by using unsorted PBMCs.

The sequence was collected from a woman aged 55 to 70 in good health. This rearrangement joins TRBV29-1 to TRBJ2-7; D might be TRBD1 (6 bases). Sequences were obtained from blood. In nucleotides, the CDR3 is TGCAGCGTGAGGTCAGGACAGAGGGGCGAGCAGTACTTC. Its translation is CSVRSGQRGEQYF.